This TCR beta chain was sequenced during a study of blood T cells in healthy people across ages. This clonotype was seen only a few times. Primed by a sample-barcoded 5' primer and a J-beta primer mix, a second PCR proceeded for 7 to 11 cycles. Carrying 12 random nucleotides, a template-switch adaptor labeled each individual cDNA molecule. TCRdb processed the 5' RACE reads anew with MiXCR; each CDR3 protein has one entry. The repertoire consists of around 520,000 distinct CDR3 sequences, with about 27% occurring once and the leading ten covering about 3.3%. This sample also appeared in a second study, on T cells of mothers and their children.

The origin of this receptor is a boy between 2 and 15 years old in good health. Sequenced input: blood.

CDR3 coding DNA: TGTGCCACCAGCAGAGCCGATACGCAGTATTTT. This translates into CATSRADTQYF. The chain joins TRBV15 to TRBJ2-3; D is unclear. Germline V CDR1 and CDR2: LNHNV, YYDKDF (reference sequence). CDR3 size: 11 residues. V lost 1 base, J lost 6 bases, and 2 bases lay in between.